The entry that follows covers one TCR beta chain sequence. The table lists this clone with a count of one. This clone's antigen is unknown. No base-level quality is on record; no much larger clone is a single base apart. This entry is derived from a study of a mutant IDH1 vaccine in newly diagnosed glioma (dated by TCRdb to the early 2020s). Regarding the complete study: Vaccination was initiated 4-6 weeks after radiotherapy alone, or concurrently with temozolomide cycles in the chemotherapy-containing groups. Six visits were used for peripheral blood collection: V03 (baseline), V05, V07, V10, V12 and V13. Of the roughly 31 treated patients, approximately 60% were male and about 40% were female, and the mean age was around 40 years. Prior to enrollment, patients had been given standard therapy consisting of radiotherapy alone, temozolomide alone, or radiochemotherapy with temozolomide, with the combination given to most patients. The week-35 safety follow-up took place at visit V12, and the week-47 end of study took place at visit V13. Longitudinal TCRB deep sequencing was done for fewer than 30 treated patients, wherever samples were available for exploratory analyses.

The CDR3 has 15 amino acids, counting the end cysteine and phenylalanine. Only the CDR3 part of the read is kept: 45 bases, read in frame from the first base. The germline ends are 17 bases apart after V is trimmed by 3 bases and J by 6 bases. The germline V gene specifies MRHNA as CDR1 and SNTAGT as CDR2. The meaning of the sample's time point label: week 35, safety follow-up. Every vaccine dose consisted of 300 ug of a 20-mer mutant IDH1 peptide in Montanide, administered subcutaneously together with topical imiquimod. Eight vaccinations were administered to patients in weeks 1, 3, 5, 7, 11, 15, 19 and 23, corresponding to visits V03 through V10. Newly diagnosed WHO grade 3 or 4 IDH1-mutant astrocytomas showing loss of nuclear ATRX were present in the donors. The samples were drawn from NOA16, a multicentre, single-arm, open-label phase I trial in Germany that tested a mutant IDH1 peptide vaccine in humans for the first time. Genomic DNA for TCRB sequencing was extracted from EDTA blood using the DNeasy Blood and Tissue Kit.

The library was produced with the immunoSEQ multiplex PCR assay. Rearranged TCR beta chain sequences were amplified with the hsTCRB Kit following the manufacturer's protocol. Sequencing of TCRB libraries was carried out on an Illumina MiSeq. Concerning the study's data processing: The kit vendor's proprietary platform handled demultiplexing, trimming and gene mapping. Sourced from immuneACCESS, this table was stored by TCRdb with only in-frame sequences that have V and J called. A share of the clones is absent; for the studies checked, an unresolved V gene accounts for under half, and the remainder has no known explanation. V and J calls and clone size follow that table, whereas D and trimming were derived from the DNA. This sample lists around 32,000 clones; over 75% were detected once. The ten largest account for 3.2% of the sample. Beyond this particular receptor, the publication reports: Vaccine-induced immune responses across multiple MHC alleles were detected in 93.3% of patients. Pseudoprogression seemed to be unrelated to changes in the top peripheral T cell clonotypes found by TCRB sequencing. PBMC samples for TCRB deep sequencing were selected based on availability. According to the authors, sample limitations meant that analyses of patient blood samples could not be reproduced.

The clonotype comes from a man aged 40-50 years with glioma. Some clones in this sample may be carry-over from other donors' samples. The rearrangement joined TRBV6-4 to TRBJ1-2; the D gene is not confidently resolved. Material: PBMCs, obtained from a glioma patient whose treatment included an IDH1 peptide vaccine. The CDR3 in this case is CASSESAGRVDGYTF. Here is the DNA: TGTGCCAGCAGTGAATCTGCGGGTAGGGTTGATGGCTACACCTTC.